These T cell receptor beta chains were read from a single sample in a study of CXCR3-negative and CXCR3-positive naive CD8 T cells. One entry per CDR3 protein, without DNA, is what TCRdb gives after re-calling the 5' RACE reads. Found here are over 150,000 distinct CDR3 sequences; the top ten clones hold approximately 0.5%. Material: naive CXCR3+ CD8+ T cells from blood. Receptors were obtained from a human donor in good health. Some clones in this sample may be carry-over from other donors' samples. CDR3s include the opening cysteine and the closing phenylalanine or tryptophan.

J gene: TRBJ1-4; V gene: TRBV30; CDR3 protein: CAWSLRRSAPLDREKLFF
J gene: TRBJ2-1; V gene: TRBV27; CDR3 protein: CASGPSGDEQFF
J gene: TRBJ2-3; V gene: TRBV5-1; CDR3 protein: CASSPDQGRDTQYF
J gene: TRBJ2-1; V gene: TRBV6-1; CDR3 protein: CASSEGTSGWEQFF
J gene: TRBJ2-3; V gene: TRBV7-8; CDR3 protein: CASTETGGGDTQYF
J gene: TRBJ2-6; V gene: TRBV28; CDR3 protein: CASSFYREHSGANVLTF
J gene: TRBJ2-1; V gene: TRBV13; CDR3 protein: CASSSRTVYNEQFF
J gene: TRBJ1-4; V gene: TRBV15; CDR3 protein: CATSSHGRNEKLFF
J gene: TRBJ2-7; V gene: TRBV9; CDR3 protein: CASSVGGVHEQYF
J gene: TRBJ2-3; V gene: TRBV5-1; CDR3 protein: CASSFSGLSTDTQYF
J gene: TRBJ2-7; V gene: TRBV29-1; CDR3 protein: CSVVVTGTYEQYF
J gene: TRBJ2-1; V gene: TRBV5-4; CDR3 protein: CASSYALAGGLLPQFF
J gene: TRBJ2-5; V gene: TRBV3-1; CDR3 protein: CASSQDEGPGRWETQYF
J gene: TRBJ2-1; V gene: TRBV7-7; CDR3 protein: CASSLDAASYNEQFF
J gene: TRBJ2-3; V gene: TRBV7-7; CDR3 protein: CASSLSAERFTDTQYF
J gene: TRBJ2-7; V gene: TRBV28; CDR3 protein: CASSDWVEQYF
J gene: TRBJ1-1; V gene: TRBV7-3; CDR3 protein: CASSSVGLGTEAFF
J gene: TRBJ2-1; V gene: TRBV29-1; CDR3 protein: CSARPSGGSYNEQFF
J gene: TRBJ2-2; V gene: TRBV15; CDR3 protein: CATSRDVQVPRSTGELFF
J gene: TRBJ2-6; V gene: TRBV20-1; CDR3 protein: CSATSTGNSGANVLTF
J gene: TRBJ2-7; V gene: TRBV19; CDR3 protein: CASSTVNLEVGEQYF
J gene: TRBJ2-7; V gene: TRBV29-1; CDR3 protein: CSVLQREGYEQYF
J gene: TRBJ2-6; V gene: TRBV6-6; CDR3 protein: CASSQQGSSSGANVLTF
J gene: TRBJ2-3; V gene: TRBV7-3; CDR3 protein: CASSQVSYADTQYF
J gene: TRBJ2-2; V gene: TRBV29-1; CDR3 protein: CSVSTGLNTGELFF
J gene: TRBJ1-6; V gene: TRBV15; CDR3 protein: CATSRVIVLSSPLHF
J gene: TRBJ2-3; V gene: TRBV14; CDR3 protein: CASRDLDATDTQYF
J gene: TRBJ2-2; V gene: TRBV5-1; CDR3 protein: CASSLDSRELFF
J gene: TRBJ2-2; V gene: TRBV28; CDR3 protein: CASSHTGTISTTGELFF
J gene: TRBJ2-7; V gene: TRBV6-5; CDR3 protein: CASSWDSGASYEQYF
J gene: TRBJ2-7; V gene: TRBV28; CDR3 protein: CASSLGTGTPYEQYF
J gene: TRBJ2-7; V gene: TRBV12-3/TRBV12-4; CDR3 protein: CASSRGLSYEQYF
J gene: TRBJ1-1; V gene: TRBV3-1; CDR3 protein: CASSPRGTEAFF
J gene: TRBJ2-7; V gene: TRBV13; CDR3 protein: CASSARPYEQYF
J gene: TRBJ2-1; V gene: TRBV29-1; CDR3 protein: CSGWDSSYNEQFF
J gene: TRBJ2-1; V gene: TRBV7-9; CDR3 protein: CASSTGVLAGHNEQFF
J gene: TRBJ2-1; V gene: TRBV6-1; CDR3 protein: CASSVWTAPGNEQFF
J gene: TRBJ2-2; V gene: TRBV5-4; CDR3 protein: CASRFQGTGELFF
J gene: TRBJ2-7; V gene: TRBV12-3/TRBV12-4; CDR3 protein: CASSFSRSSYEQYF
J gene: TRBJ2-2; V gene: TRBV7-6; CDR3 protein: CASGSTYELVTTGELFF
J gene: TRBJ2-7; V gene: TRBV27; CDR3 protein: CASSFRARGYEQYF